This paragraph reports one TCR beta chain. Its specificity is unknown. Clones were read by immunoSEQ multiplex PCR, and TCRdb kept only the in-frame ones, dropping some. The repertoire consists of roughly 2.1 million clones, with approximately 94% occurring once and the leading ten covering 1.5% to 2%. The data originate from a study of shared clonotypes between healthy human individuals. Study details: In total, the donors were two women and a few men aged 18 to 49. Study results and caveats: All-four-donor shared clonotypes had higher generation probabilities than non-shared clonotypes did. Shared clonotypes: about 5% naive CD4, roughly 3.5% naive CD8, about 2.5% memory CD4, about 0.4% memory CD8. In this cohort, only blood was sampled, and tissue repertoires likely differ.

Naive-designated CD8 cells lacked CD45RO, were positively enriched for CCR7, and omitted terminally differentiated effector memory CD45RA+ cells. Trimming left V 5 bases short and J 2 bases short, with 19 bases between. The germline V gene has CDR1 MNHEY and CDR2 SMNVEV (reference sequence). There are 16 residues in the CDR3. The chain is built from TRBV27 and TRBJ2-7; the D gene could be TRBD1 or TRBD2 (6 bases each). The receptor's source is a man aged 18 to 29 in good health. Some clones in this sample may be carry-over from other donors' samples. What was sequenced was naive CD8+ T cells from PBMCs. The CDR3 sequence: CASSENRGRAPYEQYF. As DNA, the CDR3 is TGTGCCAGCAGTGAAAACCGGGGGCGCGCTCCCTACGAGCAGTACTTC.